This T cell receptor (beta chain) was recovered during a study of cytomegalovirus exposure and HLA in healthy donors. Findings and caveats of the study: A few chains linked to CMV were shown in vitro to be specific for CMV antigens.

Profiling relied on immunoSEQ multiplex PCR, and the TCRdb table lists in-frame clones only, not all of them. This sample has a few hundred thousand clones, with around 88% found just once. This clone was seen only once. The antigen is unknown. Sequencing was carried out using PBMCs. The TCR originated in a woman aged 18-35 years in good health and CMV-seronegative.

The CDR3 nucleotides read TGTGCCAGCAGCCTGCGGACTAGCGGGAGTTTGAATGAGCAGTTCTTC. Protein: CASSLRTSGSLNEQFF. The V and J genes are TRBV5-5 and TRBJ2-1; 13 bases are shared with TRBD2. V dropped 4 bases and J dropped 7; count of bases not matched to a gene: 8. Germline lookup yields CDR1 SGHKS and CDR2 YYEKEE (reference sequence). The CDR3 is 16 residues long.